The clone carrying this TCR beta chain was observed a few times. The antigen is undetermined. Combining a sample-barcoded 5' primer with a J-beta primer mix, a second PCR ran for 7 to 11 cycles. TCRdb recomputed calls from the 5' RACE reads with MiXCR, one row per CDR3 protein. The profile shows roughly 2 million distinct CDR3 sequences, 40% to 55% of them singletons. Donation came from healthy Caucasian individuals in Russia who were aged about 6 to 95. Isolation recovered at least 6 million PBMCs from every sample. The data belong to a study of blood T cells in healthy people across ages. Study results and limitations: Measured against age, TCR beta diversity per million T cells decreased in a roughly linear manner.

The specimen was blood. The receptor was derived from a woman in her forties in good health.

The CDR3 is CASSQGLAGADYEQYF. As DNA, the CDR3 is TGCGCCAGCAGCCAAGGACTAGCGGGGGCAGACTACGAGCAGTACTTC. The chain carries TRBV4-1 and TRBJ2-7, with 12 bases lining up with TRBD2. Germline CDR1 is MGHRA and CDR2 is YSYEKL. The J segment lost 3 bases and the V segment lost 1 base, leaving 4 bases of the junction unmatched. This CDR3 comprises 16 residues.